This is a list of T cell receptor beta chains from one sample in a study of blood T cell repertoires in COVID-19. Produced via immunoSEQ multiplex PCR; TCRdb's table is partial and in-frame only. The data contain about 50,000 clones, approximately 90% of them singletons. Sequenced material: peripheral blood. Receptors were obtained from a woman at least 80 years old with acute or convalescent COVID-19. CDR3s include the opening cysteine and the closing phenylalanine or tryptophan. The D gene is left open where the match is weak. Expanded clones get a size class; other rows say once, few or many, or leave the size out.

clone_size: NA
d_call: NA
j_call: TRBJ2-2
v_call: TRBV19
cdr3_aa: CASRVTAGRNTGELFF
cdr3_nt: TGTGCCAGTAGAGTTACAGCGGGCAGGAACACCGGGGAGCTGTTTTTT

clone_size: NA
d_call: NA
j_call: TRBJ1-2
v_call: TRBV18
cdr3_aa: CASSPGPVNDYGYTF
cdr3_nt: TGTGCCAGCTCCCCAGGCCCCGTCAACGATTATGGCTACACCTTC

clone_size: NA
d_call: TRBD1
j_call: TRBJ1-6
v_call: TRBV4-1
cdr3_aa: CASSQEGRGLGSPLHF
cdr3_nt: TGCGCCAGCAGCCAAGAGGGCAGGGGGCTAGGCTCACCCCTCCACTTT

clone_size: NA
d_call: TRBD1
j_call: TRBJ1-4
v_call: TRBV19
cdr3_aa: CASSSPGQGAGEKLFF
cdr3_nt: TGTGCCAGTAGTTCCCCGGGGCAGGGGGCCGGAGAAAAACTGTTTTTT

clone_size: once
d_call: NA
j_call: TRBJ1-1
v_call: TRBV6-1
cdr3_aa: CASSEAGLGARGDTEAFF
cdr3_nt: TGTGCCAGCAGTGAAGCGGGTCTAGGCGCCCGGGGGGACACTGAAGCTTTCTTT

clone_size: few
d_call: NA
j_call: TRBJ2-1
v_call: TRBV3-1/TRBV3-2
cdr3_aa: CACKDGGNEQFF
cdr3_nt: TGTGCCTGTAAGGATGGGGGGAATGAGCAGTTCTTC

clone_size: NA
d_call: NA
j_call: TRBJ2-2
v_call: TRBV3-1/TRBV3-2
cdr3_aa: CASTGDRNTGELFF
cdr3_nt: TGTGCCAGCACGGGGGACAGAAACACCGGGGAGCTGTTTTTT

clone_size: NA
d_call: TRBD1
j_call: TRBJ1-1
v_call: TRBV7-2
cdr3_aa: CASSLAQGGTEAFF
cdr3_nt: TGTGCCAGCAGCTTAGCACAGGGGGGAACTGAAGCTTTCTTT

clone_size: NA
d_call: NA
j_call: TRBJ1-2
v_call: TRBV6-2/TRBV6-3
cdr3_aa: CASTPGWTANYGYTF
cdr3_nt: TGTGCCAGCACCCCAGGTTGGACAGCTAACTATGGCTACACCTTC

clone_size: NA
d_call: NA
j_call: TRBJ2-7
v_call: TRBV7-2
cdr3_aa: CASSFHSGNYEQYF
cdr3_nt: TGTGCCAGCAGCTTTCATAGCGGAAACTACGAGCAGTACTTC

clone_size: NA
d_call: TRBD2
j_call: TRBJ2-4
v_call: TRBV7-2
cdr3_aa: CASSPFSGLAKNIQYF
cdr3_nt: TGTGCCAGCAGCCCCTTTAGCGGGCTAGCCAAAAACATTCAGTACTTC

clone_size: NA
d_call: NA
j_call: TRBJ1-2
v_call: TRBV28
cdr3_aa: CASYFKGNGYTF
cdr3_nt: TGTGCCAGCTACTTTAAGGGGAATGGCTACACCTTC

clone_size: once
d_call: TRBD2
j_call: TRBJ2-5
v_call: TRBV2
cdr3_aa: CASRKRHPTSGRGNQETQYF
cdr3_nt: TGTGCCAGCAGGAAAAGGCATCCTACTAGCGGGAGAGGGAATCAAGAGACCCAGTACTTC

clone_size: NA
d_call: NA
j_call: TRBJ2-2
v_call: TRBV30
cdr3_aa: CAGDLRASNTGELFF
cdr3_nt: TGTGCCGGGGACCTCAGGGCCTCGAACACCGGGGAGCTGTTTTTT

clone_size: NA
d_call: TRBD2
j_call: TRBJ2-7
v_call: TRBV6-5
cdr3_aa: CASTIAGGPYEQYF
cdr3_nt: TGTGCCAGCACCATAGCGGGAGGACCCTACGAGCAGTACTTC

clone_size: NA
d_call: NA
j_call: TRBJ1-6
v_call: TRBV3-1/TRBV3-2
cdr3_aa: CASSQPGVSSPLHF
cdr3_nt: TGTGCCAGCAGCCAGCCGGGGGTAAGTTCACCCCTCCACTTT

clone_size: NA
d_call: NA
j_call: TRBJ1-1
v_call: TRBV2
cdr3_aa: CASRVQGNTEAFF
cdr3_nt: TGTGCCAGCAGGGTACAGGGGAACACTGAAGCTTTCTTT

clone_size: NA
d_call: NA
j_call: TRBJ1-3
v_call: TRBV3-1/TRBV3-2
cdr3_aa: CASSPTSQGTGNTIYF
cdr3_nt: TGTGCCAGCAGCCCGACTAGCCAGGGAACTGGAAACACCATATATTTT

clone_size: NA
d_call: TRBD2
j_call: TRBJ2-3
v_call: TRBV7-2
cdr3_aa: CASLAGGTDTQYF
cdr3_nt: TGTGCCAGCCTAGCGGGAGGTACAGATACGCAGTATTTT

clone_size: NA
d_call: TRBD1
j_call: TRBJ1-2
v_call: TRBV6-5
cdr3_aa: CASNGPGTGAYGYTF
cdr3_nt: TGTGCCAGCAACGGACCCGGGACAGGGGCCTATGGCTACACCTTC

clone_size: NA
d_call: NA
j_call: TRBJ2-7
v_call: TRBV7-2
cdr3_aa: CASSLGATLYF
cdr3_nt: TGTGCCAGCAGTCTGGGCGCTACCTTGTACTTC

clone_size: NA
d_call: NA
j_call: TRBJ2-2
v_call: TRBV29-1
cdr3_aa: CSVEGRENTGELFF
cdr3_nt: TGCAGCGTTGAGGGCAGGGAGAACACCGGGGAGCTGTTTTTT

clone_size: NA
d_call: TRBD1
j_call: TRBJ1-1
v_call: TRBV4-2
cdr3_aa: CASSQDSGAGGRGNTEAFF
cdr3_nt: TGTGCCAGCAGCCAAGATTCGGGGGCAGGGGGCCGAGGGAACACTGAAGCTTTCTTT

clone_size: NA
d_call: TRBD1
j_call: TRBJ2-6
v_call: TRBV10-3
cdr3_aa: CASGTGGSGANVLTF
cdr3_nt: TGTGCCAGCGGGACAGGGGGCTCTGGGGCCAACGTCCTGACTTTC

clone_size: NA
d_call: NA
j_call: TRBJ1-1
v_call: TRBV19
cdr3_aa: CASSIGQSLAGLGTEAFF
cdr3_nt: TGTGCCAGTAGTATAGGGCAGAGTCTAGCGGGCTTGGGCACTGAAGCTTTCTTT

clone_size: NA
d_call: TRBD1
j_call: TRBJ2-5
v_call: TRBV18
cdr3_aa: CASSPPQGAGETQYF
cdr3_nt: TGTGCCAGCTCACCACCGCAGGGGGCAGGGGAGACCCAGTACTTC

clone_size: NA
d_call: NA
j_call: TRBJ1-5
v_call: TRBV19
cdr3_aa: CASSMGEGTNQPQHF
cdr3_nt: TGTGCCAGTAGTATGGGGGAGGGGACCAATCAGCCCCAGCATTTT

clone_size: NA
d_call: NA
j_call: TRBJ2-1
v_call: TRBV10-3
cdr3_aa: CAISDSQQGLSNEQFF
cdr3_nt: TGTGCCATCAGTGATTCCCAACAGGGCCTCTCCAATGAGCAGTTCTTC